This T cell receptor beta chain was documented in a study of blood T cell repertoires in COVID-19. Overall study context: Acute and convalescent COVID-19 samples came from the United States, Italy and Spain. PBMCs, B-cell-depleted T cells, or T cells provided the cDNA or gDNA that made up the material.

Trimming removed 4 bases from V and 4 bases from J; junction bases left unmatched: 4. The CDR3 totals 15 residues. CDR1 is SGHTA, CDR2 FQGTGA, per germline. Per the original data handling: It was from reference gene primer amplification that nucleated cell counts were estimated. Sequenced by immunoSEQ multiplex PCR; TCRdb stores in-frame clones only, minus some. The D gene and trimming were derived from the DNA, and the V and J assignments and clone size from that table. The table records a few hundred thousand clones, about four fifths of them present only once. The material sequenced was peripheral blood. J is TRBJ2-2 and V is TRBV7-3; TRBD1 agrees at 9 bases. This sequence originates from a woman aged 35 to 49 who had recovered from COVID-19. The CDR3, as DNA: TGTGCCAGCAGCTCACAGGGGGCGTCCACCGGGGAGCTGTTTTTT. It is translated as CASSSQGASTGELFF.